Reported below is one TCR beta chain. CDR1 GTSNPN and CDR2 SVGIG come from the germline V gene (reference sequence). V was clipped by 2 bases and J by 14 bases, with 13 bases between them. This CDR3 spans 12 amino acids. Authors' analysis steps: Reference gene primers were amplified, and this amplification served to estimate nucleated cell counts. The assay was immunoSEQ multiplex PCR, and TCRdb's table has in-frame clones only and misses some. From that table come the V and J calls and clone size; the DNA was used to work out D and trimming. The sample contains approximately 130,000 clones, about four fifths of which appear only once. The sample belongs to a study of blood T cell repertoires in COVID-19.

The sequencing sample was made of PBMCs or T cells enriched from blood (not recorded which). This clonotype was sampled from a young man who had recovered from COVID-19. The chain combines TRBV30 with TRBJ1-6; possibly TRBD1 for D (6 bases). CDR3 protein: CAWSSPPGALHF. Written as DNA, the CDR3 is TGTGCCTGGAGTTCGCCCCCAGGGGCCCTCCACTTT.